Listed here are 30 T cell receptor beta chains from one sample, sequenced in a study of blood T cell repertoires in COVID-19. Assay used: immunoSEQ multiplex PCR; TCRdb lists only in-frame clones, some missing. The repertoire holds fewer than 350,000 clones, with around nine tenths as singletons. The sequencing input was peripheral blood. Source of these receptors: a woman between 25 and 40 years old with COVID-19, enrolled during active disease.

This clone was picked up a small number of times. The chain has TRBV20-1 and TRBJ2-3; 13 bases align to TRBD2. CDR3 size: 14 residues. The V gene end was trimmed by 3 bases and the J gene end by 11 bases; junction bases not matched to a gene: 8. Germline V gene data show CDR1 as DFQATT and CDR2 as SNEGSKA (reference sequence). The CDR3 region has the DNA TGCAGTGCTAGTTCACTAGCGGGAGGGCTGAAGCAGTATTTT. Translated: CSASSLAGGLKQYF.

The chain combines TRBV6-5 with TRBJ2-3; 7 bases align to TRBD1. Germline CDR1 reads MNHEY; CDR2 reads SVGAGI. The CDR3 loop spans 14 amino acids. The trim removed 6 bases at V and 0 bases at J, leaving 3 bases unmatched. The CDR3 nucleotides are TGTGCCAGCAGCCGACAGGGTAGCACAGATACGCAGTATTTT. Encoded protein: CASSRQGSTDTQYF.

This chain uses TRBV28 with TRBJ2-7, with D possibly matching TRBD1 (6 bases). The CDR3 sequence is 15 residues long. Trimming removed 1 base at V and 9 bases at J, with 19 bases between. Germline CDR1 MDHEN, CDR2 SYDVKM. The CDR3 sequence: CASSLYGTYYEWQYF. DNA of the CDR3: TGTGCCAGCAGTTTATACGGGACATACTACGAGTGGCAGTACTTC.

This rearrangement joins TRBV5-4 to TRBJ2-5; 9 nucleotides align to TRBD2. Trimming at V came to 2 bases and at J to 5 bases, leaving 7 bases not matched to a gene. In germline, CDR1 is SGHNT, CDR2 YYREEE (reference sequence). CDR3 length: 15 amino acids. The CDR3 nucleotides read TGTGCCAGCAGCTTTGGCGGGAGGGCCGGTGAGACCCAGTACTTC. Protein sequence: CASSFGGRAGETQYF.

The chain combines TRBV4-1 with TRBJ2-7; a possible D gene is TRBD2 (5 bases). The CDR3 length is 14 residues. Trimming removed 4 bases from V and 3 bases from J, with 13 bases in between. The V gene's germline CDR1 is MGHRA and CDR2 YSYEKL. The DNA of the CDR3 is TGCGCCAGCAGCCCCCTCCCCGGAGGCTACGAGCAGTACTTC. This translates into CASSPLPGGYEQYF.

The genes are TRBV2 and TRBJ1-1; D call uncertain. V lost 8 bases and J lost 1, with 14 bases in between. CDR3 length: 14 amino acids. Germline CDR1 and CDR2: SNHLY and FYNNEI. DNA of the CDR3: TGTGCCAGCGTCACCGCGGCCAAGAACACTGAAGCTTTCTTT. Protein: CASVTAAKNTEAFF.

The genes are TRBV2 and TRBJ1-4, with 7 bases identical to TRBD1. V dropped 8 bases and J dropped 11; count of bases not matched to a gene: 14. Germline values: CDR1 SNHLY, CDR2 FYNNEI. The CDR3 is 14 residues long. The CDR3 loop is CASGSTGPFLKLFF. The CDR3 DNA is TGTGCCAGCGGTTCGACAGGGCCCTTTTTGAAACTGTTTTTT.

This clone was counted only a few times. V and J are TRBV30 and TRBJ1-4; tentative D call: TRBD1 (5 bases). This CDR3 spans 13 amino acids. The V gene lost 6 bases and the J gene lost 5 bases, with 13 bases spanning the gap. CDR1 is GTSNPN and CDR2 is SVGIG in the germline V gene (reference sequence). CDR3 coding DNA: TGTGCCTGTATCCGGACAAGGAATGAAAAACTGTTTTTT. Its protein is CACIRTRNEKLFF.

This sequence joins TRBV6-2 or TRBV6-3 and TRBJ2-7, with 12 bases identical to TRBD2. The junction had 9 bases not matched to a gene; V was cut back by 5 bases and J by 4 bases. This CDR3 comprises 16 residues. Germline V CDR1 and CDR2: MNHEY, SVGEGT. CDR3 in amino acids: CASSPTSGRFLYEQYF. The CDR3 nucleotides read TGTGCCAGCAGTCCCACTAGCGGGAGGTTCCTGTACGAGCAGTACTTC.

The chain is built from TRBV19 and TRBJ1-5, with D possibly TRBD1 on 6 matching bases. CDR3 length equals 14 residues. V shed 5 bases and J shed 5 bases, with 13 bases lying between them. CDR1 and CDR2 from the germline V gene are LNHDA and SQIVND (reference sequence). Here the CDR3 DNA reads TGTGCCAGTAGTCCCCAGGGGCGTTATCAGCCCCAGCATTTT. Translated: CASSPQGRYQPQHF.

The genes are TRBV13 and TRBJ2-2; maybe TRBD2 (7 bases). This CDR3 comprises 18 residues. The germline V and J ends were trimmed by 3 bases and 4 bases, with 21 bases remaining between them. CDR1 PRHDT and CDR2 FYEKMQ come from the germline V gene (reference sequence). The CDR3 loop is CASSFGSVVGGGTGELFF. CDR3 sequence (DNA): TGTGCCAGCAGCTTTGGGAGTGTTGTGGGAGGGGGCACCGGGGAGCTGTTTTTT.

The DNA for the CDR3 is TGTGCCAGCAGGGGGGGACTAGCGGGATTCTACGAGCAGTACTTC. Amino acids: CASRGGLAGFYEQYF. V is TRBV2 and J is TRBJ2-7, with 13 positions matching TRBD2. J gave up 3 bases and V 6 bases, and 5 bases lay outside the gene matches. The CDR3 sequence is 15 residues long. Germline values: CDR1 SNHLY, CDR2 FYNNEI.

This clone was seen a few times. V gene TRBV7-2 combines with J gene TRBJ1-6; D ambiguous. Trimming took off 1 base at V and 7 bases at J, with 11 bases between the two ends. The CDR3 length is 15 residues. CDR1 and CDR2 (germline): SGHTA, FQGNSA. The CDR3 spells CASSLGPGLNSPLHF. In DNA form, the CDR3 reads TGTGCCAGCAGCTTAGGGCCGGGTCTCAATTCACCCCTCCACTTT.

Worth noting for this clone: One junction end disagrees with the germline gene, perhaps due to a read error. The gene calls are TRBV15 and TRBJ2-1, with 10 bases fitting TRBD2. Germline V gene lookup returns CDR1 LNHNV and CDR2 YYDKDF (reference sequence). CDR3 length: 13 residues. In DNA form, the CDR3 reads TGTGCCTCCAGAGCGGGAGGGCGGGATGAGCAGTTCTTC. Its protein is CASRAGGRDEQFF.

The chain couples TRBV9 to TRBJ2-1, with TRBD2 identical over 11 bases. V lost 7 bases, J lost 3 bases, and 3 bases stayed unmatched. The CDR3 covers 14 residues. Germline CDR1 SGDLS, CDR2 YYNGEE. The chain's CDR3 is CASGTSGSYNEQFF. Here the CDR3 DNA reads TGTGCCAGCGGAACTAGCGGGAGCTACAATGAGCAGTTCTTC. Based on the CDR3 plus reference TRBV9 and TRBJ2-1, the full variable domain is DSGVTQTPKHLITATGQRVTLRCSPRSGDLSVYWYQQSLDQGLQFLIQYYNGEERAKGNILERFSAQQFPDLHSELNLSSLELGDSALYFCASGTSGSYNEQFFGPGTRLTVL.

The genes are TRBV2 and TRBJ2-7; TRBD1 is a possible D gene (5 bases). The CDR3 has 13 residues. Trimming took off 5 bases at V and 2 bases at J, with 10 bases between the two ends. Germline V gene data show CDR1 as SNHLY and CDR2 as FYNNEI. CDR3 amino acids: CASSRLQAYEQYF. The CDR3 DNA follows: TGTGCCAGCAGTCGTTTACAGGCCTACGAGCAGTACTTC.

The J gene is TRBJ1-4, the V gene TRBV27; tentative D call: TRBD1 (5 bases). V was clipped by 4 bases and J by 8 bases, with 14 bases between them. This CDR3 spans 14 amino acids. Germline V gene data show CDR1 as MNHEY and CDR2 as SMNVEV (reference sequence). The CDR3 spells CASSSRDVGEKLFF. CDR3 coding DNA: TGTGCCAGCAGTTCGCGGGACGTTGGGGAAAAACTGTTTTTT.

This chain connects TRBV28 to TRBJ2-7; D may be TRBD2 (5 bases). Per germline, CDR1 MDHEN and CDR2 SYDVKM. This CDR3 has 12 residues. Trimming left V 7 bases short and J 7 bases short, with 14 bases between. This CDR3 reads CASTGTPGEQYF. DNA for the CDR3: TGTGCCAGCACGGGAACCCCGGGGGAGCAGTACTTC.

The chain recombines TRBV27 with TRBJ2-4; 10 bases align to TRBD1. From germline, CDR1 is MNHEY and CDR2 SMNVEV (reference sequence). V shed 5 bases and J 6 bases; nucleotides not matched to a gene: 7. The CDR3 has 15 residues. The CDR3 bases are TGTGCCAGCAGTAGGGACAGGGGTCCCGTAAACATTCAGTACTTC. Protein product: CASSRDRGPVNIQYF.

This chain connects TRBV6-5 to TRBJ1-2, with 10 bases aligning to TRBD1. In germline, CDR1 is MNHEY, CDR2 SVGAGI. The junction had 6 bases not matched to a gene; V was cut back by 4 bases and J by 4 bases. This CDR3 comprises 15 residues. The CDR3: CASSFLGQGGYGYTF. In DNA, the CDR3 is TGTGCCAGCAGTTTCCTCGGACAGGGGGGCTATGGCTACACCTTC.

The chain joins TRBV27 to TRBJ1-6; 9 bases match TRBD1. Germline V CDR1 and CDR2: MNHEY, SMNVEV (reference sequence). This CDR3 is 14 amino acids long. J gave up 7 bases and V 7 bases, and 5 bases lay outside the gene matches. The CDR3 nucleotides read TGTGCCAGCACCTTGGACAGGGGAAATTCACCCCTCCACTTT. It is translated as CASTLDRGNSPLHF.

This clone was picked up one time. The chain employs TRBV29-1 and TRBJ1-2, with 9 bases identical to TRBD1. The CDR3 contains 12 residues. Trimming took 1 base from V and 6 from J; bases not matched to a gene: 0. Germline assignment: CDR1 SQVTM and CDR2 ANQGSEA. Here the CDR3 reads CSVEGTGDGYTF. The DNA for the CDR3 is TGCAGCGTTGAAGGGACAGGGGATGGCTACACCTTC.

The chain employs TRBV21-1 and TRBJ2-2; no check of the table's D call, TRBD2, against the DNA was made. TRBV21-1 is deemed a pseudogene. CDR3 length: 13 amino acids. The CDR3 coding sequence is TGTGCCACCCCAAATAGGAGATCCGGGGAGCTGTTTTTT. This translates into CATPNRRSGELFF.

A few counts support this clone. CDR3 sequence (DNA): TGTGCCAGCAATTTTAGGGGTCGGGGGACTGAAGCTTTCTTT. Encoded protein: CASNFRGRGTEAFF. The rearrangement uses TRBV28 and TRBJ1-1, with D perhaps TRBD1 (5 bases). The germline V gene has CDR1 MDHEN and CDR2 SYDVKM. V lost 7 bases and J lost 5, with 17 bases in between. This CDR3 contains 14 residues.

The chain carries TRBV7-3 and TRBJ2-7, with D perhaps TRBD2 (5 bases). The CDR3 consists of 13 residues. Looked up from germline, CDR1 is SGHTA and CDR2 is FQGTGA. Trimming cost V 4 bases and J 4 bases, with 11 bases left between them. The CDR3 DNA reads TGTGCCAGCAGCTCCGGTGTAGCGTACGAGCAGTACTTC. Its translation: CASSSGVAYEQYF.

The rearrangement joins TRBV10-2 to TRBJ1-3; TRBD1 agrees at 9 bases. Trimming cost V 6 bases and J 4 bases; bases outside gene matches: 7. CDR3 size: 15 residues. Germline V lookup: CDR1 WSHSY, CDR2 SAAADI. This chain's CDR3 is CASRGTGSLGNTIYF. As DNA, the CDR3 is TGCGCCAGCAGAGGGACAGGGTCCTTGGGAAACACCATATATTTT.

The V gene is TRBV7-9, the J gene TRBJ1-1, with D tentatively TRBD1 (6 bases). In germline, CDR1 is SEHNR, CDR2 FQNEAQ (reference sequence). This CDR3 region has 15 residues. V shed 1 base and J shed 6 bases, with 15 bases lying between them. CDR3 nucleotide sequence: TGTGCCAGCAGCTTAGTCTTACAGGGTGGGTCTGAAGCTTTCTTT. Protein: CASSLVLQGGSEAFF.

The gene calls are TRBV19 and TRBJ2-7; a weak D match, TRBD2 (5 bases). This CDR3 contains 15 residues. The V and J ends lost 7 bases and 2 bases respectively, with 18 bases between them. Looked up from germline, CDR1 is LNHDA and CDR2 is SQIVND (reference sequence). The chain's CDR3 is CASKPAGRGTYEQYF. The CDR3, as DNA: TGTGCCAGTAAACCGGCCGGGCGAGGGACCTACGAGCAGTACTTC.

The chain carries TRBV15 and TRBJ1-4, with TRBD1 matching over 8 bases. The trim removed 8 bases at V and 8 bases at J, leaving 7 bases unmatched. This CDR3 spans 13 amino acids. Germline V CDR1 and CDR2: LNHNV, YYDKDF (reference sequence). CDR3 nucleotides: TGTGCCACCGCACAGGGGGTCCGGGAAAAACTGTTTTTT. Protein product: CATAQGVREKLFF.

The gene calls are TRBV4-3 and TRBJ1-2; TRBD1 matches 10 bases. Trimming at V came to 4 bases and at J to 5 bases, leaving 7 bases not matched to a gene. This CDR3 spans 15 amino acids. CDR1 is LGHNA and CDR2 is YSLEER in the germline V gene. CDR3 in amino acids: CASSRAGQGRYGYTF. The CDR3 DNA is TGCGCCAGCAGCCGAGCGGGACAGGGGAGGTATGGCTACACCTTC.